This TCR beta chain was obtained from a study of blood T cells in healthy people across ages. A second PCR, run for roughly 7 to 11 cycles, used a sample-barcoded 5' primer plus a J-beta primer mix. Tagging of each cDNA molecule was performed by a template-switch adaptor with 12 random nucleotides. From the 5' RACE reads, TCRdb called clonotypes with MiXCR, one entry per CDR3 protein. The sample lists about 800,000 distinct CDR3 sequences, about 45% occurring once. This TCR came from a man older than 75 in good health. Source material: blood.

CDR3 DNA sequence: TGTGCCAGCAGGTCCGGGACTAGCGGGAGATTTGGCACAGATACGCAGTATTTT. This sequence encodes CASRSGTSGRFGTDTQYF. The genes are TRBV12-3 or TRBV12-4 and TRBJ2-3; 14 bases align to TRBD2. The CDR3 consists of 18 residues. J lost 1 base, V lost 6 bases, and 9 bases had no gene match.